These T cell receptor beta chains were read from a single sample in a study of radiotherapy plus CTLA-4 blockade in lung cancer. Method: immunoSEQ multiplex PCR; TCRdb's copy keeps in-frame clones and lacks some. The data show about 62,000 clones, approximately 76% seen once. The specimen comprised peripheral blood, sampled from a patient treated with radiotherapy plus ipilimumab. These receptors were collected from a human donor with non-small cell lung cancer who had a complete response to radiotherapy plus ipilimumab. Each CDR3 is given with its conserved first and last residue. The order of the fields is J gene, V gene, CDR3 protein.

TRBJ1-1,TRBV2,CASRRGAGGMAFF
TRBJ2-7,TRBV27,CASSFQDIHEQYF
TRBJ2-5,TRBV19,CASSGGTRGLSQYF
TRBJ2-1,TRBV5-5,CASSLYREKQFF
TRBJ2-2,TRBV11-2,CASSLPGLLNTGELFF
TRBJ1-2,TRBV11-2,CASRSPGLENYGYTF
TRBJ1-4,TRBV18,CASSLSTRTAEKLFF
TRBJ2-7,TRBV5-1,CASRPSGSYEQYF
TRBJ2-2,TRBV10-2,CASSIAGGRGELFF
TRBJ2-7,TRBV7-8,CASSLNAGSPFSYEQYF
TRBJ2-3,TRBV15,CATGGGSTDTQYF
TRBJ2-3,TRBV5-4,CASSSDLAFYTDTQYF
TRBJ1-6,TRBV6-1,CASSGTGKNSPLHF
TRBJ1-6,TRBV10-3,CAIKPTYNSPLHF
TRBJ1-5,TRBV7-9,CASSLDGDVPQHF
TRBJ2-3,TRBV2,CASSPPYTDTQYF
TRBJ1-5,TRBV6-5,CASSRAGESNQPQHF
TRBJ2-7,TRBV28,CASGPGGTPYEQYF
TRBJ1-1,TRBV30,CAWWEPGGGGGTEAFF
TRBJ1-1,TRBV6-5,CASRQGAWNSEAFF
TRBJ1-2,TRBV6-6,CASSYQGEGYGYTF
TRBJ2-5,TRBV7-7,CASSATGGAETQYF
TRBJ1-6,TRBV5-1,CASSLALGGGAPLHF
TRBJ1-2,TRBV5-1,CASSLEKPGQVHGYTF
NA,TRBV14,CASSQDLSSYEQYF
TRBJ1-2,TRBV7-9,CASSEESVRSVDYGYTF
TRBJ2-1,TRBV7-8,CASSLLGADNEQFF
NA,TRBV6-5,CASRTGTGRIEQYF
TRBJ2-5,TRBV19,CASSRTTSGTKETQYF
TRBJ1-1,TRBV20-1,CSARQGYEAFF
TRBJ2-7,TRBV28,CASSFQGALYEQYF
TRBJ2-3,TRBV6-5,CASSYLSGRVTDTQYF
TRBJ2-1,TRBV29-1,CSVVLAGGLDEQFF
TRBJ2-3,TRBV21-1,CASGGTSELADTQYF
TRBJ2-3,TRBV5-1,CASSLLSGGGTDTQYF
TRBJ2-7,TRBV5-4,CASSLGGYEQYF
TRBJ2-2,TRBV12-1,CASSPQRGAGTGELFF
TRBJ1-2,TRBV7-2,CASSLAPPGQGFGYTF
TRBJ1-1,TRBV30,CAWSIGRGGTEAFF
TRBJ2-7,TRBV5-1,CASSLEGGLAGNLEQYF
TRBJ1-1,TRBV10-3,CAISESIRQGTEAFF
TRBJ1-6,TRBV14,CASSQEVRQGNSPLHF
TRBJ2-2,TRBV29-1,CSGGLAGHTGELFF
TRBJ1-5,TRBV5-6,CASSWGPELGRNQPQHF
TRBJ2-5,TRBV18,CASSASTVNYETQYF
TRBJ1-1,TRBV19,CASSVKQGNTEAFF
TRBJ2-1,TRBV9,CASSAGGLAGTEQFF
TRBJ1-6,TRBV9,CASSVSSSYNSPLHF
TRBJ1-1,TRBV25-1,CASSGAGGGNTEAFF
TRBJ1-4,TRBV6-1,CASSGSQGARYEKLFF
NA,TRBV7-9,CASSLYTDYEQYF
TRBJ2-7,TRBV29-1,CSVIIQGRVSSYEQYF